This T cell receptor beta chain derives from a study of blood T cell repertoires in COVID-19. As for the study in general: Acute and convalescent COVID-19 specimens originated in the United States, Italy and Spain.

The V segment lost 8 bases and the J segment 3 bases; nucleotides outside the gene matches: 5. CDR1 and CDR2 from the germline V gene are GTSNPN and SVGIG (reference sequence). The CDR3 consists of 12 residues. Profiled with immunoSEQ multiplex PCR; TCRdb holds only in-frame clones, not every one. The sample shows some 180,000 clones, roughly 76% of them seen only once. Followed longitudinally, the Seattle patients had been enrolled during active infection. The sample comprised peripheral blood. This sequence was found in a woman aged 40 to 50 with COVID-19, enrolled during active disease. The chain combines TRBV30 with TRBJ2-5; 8 bases agree with TRBD2. CDR3 coding DNA: TGTGCCGTCCCACTAGCGGAAGAGACCCAGTACTTC. Translation gives CAVPLAEETQYF.